This T cell receptor beta chain was sequenced for a study of blood T cell repertoires in COVID-19. Whole-study context: The analysed material was cDNA or gDNA that came from T cells, B-cell-depleted T cells, or PBMCs.

Clinical history as reported by participants underpinned cohort assignment. Only in-frame clones appear in the TCRdb table, and some are missing; sequencing was by immunoSEQ multiplex PCR. The sample contains around 250,000 clones, about 85% of which appear only once. The CDR3 loop spans 11 amino acids. Germline lookup yields CDR1 LGHNA and CDR2 YSLEER. V lost 2 bases and J lost 8, with 3 bases in between. The chain uses TRBV4-3 and TRBJ2-2, with D unresolved. This clonotype originated in a woman aged 45-60 years who had been exposed to COVID-19. The sample comprised PBMCs or T cells enriched from blood (not recorded which). This CDR3 is CASSQTGELFF. CDR3 DNA: TGCGCCAGCAGCCAAACTGGGGAGCTGTTTTTT.